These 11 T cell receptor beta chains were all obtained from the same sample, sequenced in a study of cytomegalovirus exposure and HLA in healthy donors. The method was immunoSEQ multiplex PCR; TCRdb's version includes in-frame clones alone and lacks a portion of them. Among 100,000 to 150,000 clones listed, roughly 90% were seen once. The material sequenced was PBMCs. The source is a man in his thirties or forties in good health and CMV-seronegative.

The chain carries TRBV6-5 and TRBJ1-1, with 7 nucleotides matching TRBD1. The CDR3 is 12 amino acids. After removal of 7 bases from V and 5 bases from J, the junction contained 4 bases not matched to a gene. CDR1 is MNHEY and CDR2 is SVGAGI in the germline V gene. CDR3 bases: TGTGCCAGCAACAGGGGTGGGACTGAAGCTTTCTTT. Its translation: CASNRGGTEAFF.

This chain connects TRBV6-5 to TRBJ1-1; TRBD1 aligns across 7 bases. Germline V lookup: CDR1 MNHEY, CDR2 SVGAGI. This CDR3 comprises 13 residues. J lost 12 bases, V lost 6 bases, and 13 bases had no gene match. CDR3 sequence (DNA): TGTGCCAGCAGCAGTCCGGTAGACAGGGTGCCTTTCTTT. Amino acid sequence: CASSSPVDRVPFF.

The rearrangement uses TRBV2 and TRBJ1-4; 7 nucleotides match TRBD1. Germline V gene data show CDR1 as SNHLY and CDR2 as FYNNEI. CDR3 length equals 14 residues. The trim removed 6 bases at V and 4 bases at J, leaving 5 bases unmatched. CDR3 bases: TGTGCCAGCAGAGGGGACAGCCGTAATGAAAAACTGTTTTTT. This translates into CASRGDSRNEKLFF. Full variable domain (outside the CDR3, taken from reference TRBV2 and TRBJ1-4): EPEVTQTPSHQVTQMGQEVILRCVPISNHLYFYWYRQILGQKVEFLVSFYNNEISEKSEIFDDQFSVERPDGSNFTLKIRSTKLEDSAMYFCASRGDSRNEKLFFGSGTQLSVL.

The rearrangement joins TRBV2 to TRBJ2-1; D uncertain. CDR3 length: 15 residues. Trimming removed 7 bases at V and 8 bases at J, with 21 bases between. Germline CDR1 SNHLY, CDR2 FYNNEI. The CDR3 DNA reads TGTGCCAGCAAAGAGGAGAAGGTGGTTTGGGATGAGCAGTTCTTC. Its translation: CASKEEKVVWDEQFF.

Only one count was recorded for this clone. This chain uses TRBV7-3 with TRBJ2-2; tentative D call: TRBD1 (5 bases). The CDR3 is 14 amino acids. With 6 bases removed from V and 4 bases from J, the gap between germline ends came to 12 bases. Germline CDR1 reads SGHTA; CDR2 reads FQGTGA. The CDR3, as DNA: TGTGCCAGCAGGCAGACAGAGCGCACCGGGGAGCTGTTTTTT. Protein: CASRQTERTGELFF. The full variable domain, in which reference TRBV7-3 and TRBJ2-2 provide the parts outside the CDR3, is GAGVSQTPSNKVTEKGKYVELRCDPISGHTALYWYRQSLGQGPEFLIYFQGTGAADDSGLPNDRFFAVRPEGSVSTLKIQRTERGDSAVYLCASRQTERTGELFFGEGSRLTVL.

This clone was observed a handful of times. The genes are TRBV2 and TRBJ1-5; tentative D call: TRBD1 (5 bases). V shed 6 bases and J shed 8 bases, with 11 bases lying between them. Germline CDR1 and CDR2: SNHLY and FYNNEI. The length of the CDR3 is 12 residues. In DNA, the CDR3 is TGTGCCAGCAGCCAGGGTTCGGAGCCCCAGCATTTT. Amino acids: CASSQGSEPQHF.

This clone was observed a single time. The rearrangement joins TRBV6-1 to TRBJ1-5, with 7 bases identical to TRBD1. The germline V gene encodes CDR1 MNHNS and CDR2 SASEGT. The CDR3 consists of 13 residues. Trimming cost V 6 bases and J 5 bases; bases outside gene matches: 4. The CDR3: CASRRQGDQPQHF. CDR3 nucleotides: TGTGCCAGCAGACGACAGGGAGATCAGCCCCAGCATTTT.

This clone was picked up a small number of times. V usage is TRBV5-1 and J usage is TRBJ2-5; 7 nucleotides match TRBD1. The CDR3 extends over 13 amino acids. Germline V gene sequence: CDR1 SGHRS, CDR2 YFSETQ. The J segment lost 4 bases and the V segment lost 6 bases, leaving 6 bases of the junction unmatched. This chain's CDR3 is CASTLDRVETQYF. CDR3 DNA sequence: TGCGCCAGCACCCTTGACAGGGTAGAGACCCAGTACTTC. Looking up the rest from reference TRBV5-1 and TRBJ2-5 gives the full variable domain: KAGVTQTPRYLIKTRGQQVTLSCSPISGHRSVSWYQQTPGQGLQFLFEYFSETQRNKGNFPGRFSGRQFSNSRSEMNVSTLELGDSALYLCASTLDRVETQYFGPGTRLLVL.

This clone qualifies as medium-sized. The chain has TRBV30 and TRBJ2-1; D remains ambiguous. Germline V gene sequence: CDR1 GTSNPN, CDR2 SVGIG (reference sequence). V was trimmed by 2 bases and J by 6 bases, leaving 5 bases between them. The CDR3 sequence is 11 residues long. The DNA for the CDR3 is TGTGCCTGGAGTCTCGGCAATGAGCAGTTCTTC. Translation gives CAWSLGNEQFF.

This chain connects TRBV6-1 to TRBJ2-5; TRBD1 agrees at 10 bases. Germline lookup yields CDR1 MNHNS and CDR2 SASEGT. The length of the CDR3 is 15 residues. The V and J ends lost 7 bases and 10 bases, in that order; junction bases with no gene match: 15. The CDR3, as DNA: TGTGCCAGCACACCTCGGGACAGGGGCTCGGTGAACCAGTACTTC. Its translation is CASTPRDRGSVNQYF.

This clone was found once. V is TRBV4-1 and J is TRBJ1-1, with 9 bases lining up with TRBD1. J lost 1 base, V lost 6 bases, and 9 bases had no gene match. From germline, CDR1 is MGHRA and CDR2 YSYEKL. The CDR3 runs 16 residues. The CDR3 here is CASRGLPGQGNTEAFF. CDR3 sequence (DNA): TGCGCCAGCAGGGGACTCCCGGGACAGGGGAACACTGAAGCTTTCTTT.